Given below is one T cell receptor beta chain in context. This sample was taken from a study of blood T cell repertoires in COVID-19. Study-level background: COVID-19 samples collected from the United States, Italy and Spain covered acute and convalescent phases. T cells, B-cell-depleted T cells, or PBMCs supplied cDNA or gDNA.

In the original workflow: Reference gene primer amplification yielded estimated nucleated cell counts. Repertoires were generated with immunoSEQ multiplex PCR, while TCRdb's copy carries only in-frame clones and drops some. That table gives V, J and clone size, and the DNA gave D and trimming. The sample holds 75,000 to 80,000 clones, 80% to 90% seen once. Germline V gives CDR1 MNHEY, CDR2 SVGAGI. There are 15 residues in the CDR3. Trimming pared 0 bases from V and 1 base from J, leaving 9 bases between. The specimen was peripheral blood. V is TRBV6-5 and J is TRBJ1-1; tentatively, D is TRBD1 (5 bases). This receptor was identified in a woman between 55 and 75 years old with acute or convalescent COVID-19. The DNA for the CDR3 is TGTGCCAGCAGTTACTCGGGGCGGTCGAACACTGAAGCTTTCTTT. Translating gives CASSYSGRSNTEAFF.